The rows below give T cell receptor beta chains drawn from one sample of a study of OX40 agonist ivuxolimab in advanced cancers. TCRdb keeps only in-frame clones here, not all; method: immunoSEQ multiplex PCR. The table shows under 85,000 clones, with about 94% occurring only once. This sample comprised CD4+ or CD8+ T cells sorted from blood, obtained in a trial of the OX40 agonist ivuxolimab. The receptor set was obtained from an adult with an advanced solid tumor such as melanoma, head and neck, liver or kidney cancer. The CDR3 runs from the conserved cysteine through the conserved F or W. Fields, in order: clone size, V gene, D gene, J gene, CDR3 protein, CDR3 DNA. A D gene is named only where the DNA matches it firmly. Clone size is shown for a subset of rows, as once, few, many or a class of expanded clone.

NA	TRBV19	NA	TRBJ2-7	CASSIEEGDSYEQYF	TGTGCCAGTAGTATAGAAGAAGGGGATTCCTACGAGCAGTACTTC
NA	TRBV28	TRBD1	TRBJ2-5	CASSDRDRNFPETQYF	TGTGCCAGCAGTGACCGGGACAGAAATTTCCCAGAGACCCAGTACTTC
NA	TRBV5-6	NA	TRBJ1-2	CASSLRPSFLANYGYTF	TGTGCCAGCAGCTTGCGGCCTTCTTTCCTCGCTAACTATGGCTACACCTTC
once	TRBV28	NA	TRBJ2-2	CASTQLGETGELFF	TGTGCCAGTACCCAATTAGGGGAGACCGGGGAGCTGTTTTTT
few	TRBV19	TRBD2	TRBJ2-5	CASSPTSGETQYF	TGTGCCAGTAGTCCTACTAGCGGGGAGACCCAGTACTTC
NA	TRBV6-5	NA	TRBJ1-2	CASSSGAGRRYTF	TGTGCCAGCAGTTCTGGGGCAGGTCGAAGGTACACCTTC
once	TRBV4-1	NA	TRBJ2-7	CASSQLRGPYEQYF	TGCGCCAGCAGCCAATTACGGGGTCCCTACGAGCAGTACTTC
NA	TRBV6-5	TRBD2	TRBJ2-7	CASSYGSGSYEQYF	TGTGCCAGCAGTTACGGGAGCGGGAGCTACGAGCAGTACTTC
once	TRBV4-1	NA	TRBJ1-2	CASSQESGLSSRGYTF	TGCGCCAGCAGCCAAGAGTCAGGGTTGAGTAGTCGTGGCTACACCTTC
NA	TRBV9	NA	TRBJ2-1	CASSVAGVGYNEQFF	TGTGCCAGCAGCGTAGCGGGGGTAGGCTATAATGAGCAGTTCTTC
NA	TRBV11-3	NA	TRBJ2-1	CASSPDGVEQFF	TGTGCCAGCAGCCCAGACGGTGTTGAGCAGTTCTTC
NA	TRBV28	NA	TRBJ1-2	CASSPLLRLNYGYTF	TGTGCCAGCAGTCCCCTTCTTCGACTGAACTATGGCTACACCTTC
NA	TRBV7-6	NA	TRBJ2-7	CASSRSYEQYF	TGTGCCAGCTCGAGGTCCTACGAGCAGTACTTC
NA	TRBV19	NA	TRBJ1-1	CASSIDRTEAFF	TGTGCCAGTAGTATAGATCGCACTGAAGCTTTCTTT
NA	TRBV4-3	NA	TRBJ2-1	CASSQYKGGRTYNEQFF	TGCGCCAGCAGCCAATATAAGGGGGGCCGGACCTACAATGAGCAGTTCTTC
NA	TRBV28	TRBD2	TRBJ2-7	CASSYEREAAYEQYF	TGTGCCAGCAGTTACGAGCGGGAGGCCGCCTACGAGCAGTACTTC
NA	TRBV27	TRBD1	TRBJ1-1	CASSGQGGTEAFF	TGTGCCAGCAGCGGGCAGGGGGGGACTGAAGCTTTCTTT
NA	TRBV9	NA	TRBJ1-1	CASSVKQGNTEAFF	TGTGCCAGCAGCGTTAAACAGGGGAACACTGAAGCTTTCTTT
NA	TRBV6-5	NA	TRBJ2-3	CASSPGDTQYF	TGTGCCAGCAGCCCGGGAGATACGCAGTATTTT
NA	TRBV7-9	TRBD1	TRBJ1-2	CASGGAGDRSYGYTF	TGTGCCAGCGGTGGGGCCGGGGACAGATCCTATGGCTACACCTTC
NA	TRBV28	NA	TRBJ1-1	CASSWVTEAFF	TGTGCCAGCAGTTGGGTCACTGAAGCTTTCTTT
NA	TRBV15	TRBD2	TRBJ2-7	CATSRRDYSYEQYF	TGTGCCACCAGCCGCCGGGACTACTCCTACGAGCAGTACTTC
NA	TRBV5-5	NA	TRBJ1-5	CASSSTGFTDQPQHF	TGTGCCAGCAGCTCGACAGGTTTTACAGATCAGCCCCAGCATTTT
NA	TRBV27	NA	TRBJ1-5	CASSLGGARNQPQHF	TGTGCCAGCAGTCTTGGGGGGGCAAGGAATCAGCCCCAGCATTTT
NA	TRBV7-9	NA	TRBJ1-5	CASSLGGYSNQPQHF	TGTGCCAGCAGCTTAGGGGGGTATAGCAATCAGCCCCAGCATTTT
NA	TRBV6-5	NA	TRBJ2-5	CASSYGGAGETQYF	TGTGCCAGCAGTTACGGCGGGGCGGGGGAGACCCAGTACTTC
few	TRBV15	NA	TRBJ1-1	CATSRDGGAGDTEAFF	TGTGCCACCAGCAGAGACGGTGGGGCGGGGGACACTGAAGCTTTCTTT
NA	TRBV5-4	NA	TRBJ2-7	CASSPGWFGGPYEQYF	TGTGCCAGCAGCCCAGGTTGGTTTGGAGGTCCCTACGAGCAGTACTTC
NA	TRBV7-2	TRBD1	TRBJ1-1	CASSLSGTGNTEAFF	TGTGCCAGCAGCTTGTCTGGGACAGGGAACACTGAAGCTTTCTTT
NA	TRBV25-1	NA	TRBJ2-6	CASSELDSSGANVLTF	TGTGCCAGCAGTGAACTGGACAGCTCTGGGGCCAACGTCCTGACTTTC
NA	TRBV4-1	NA	TRBJ2-7	CASSQEARNPSYEQYF	TGCGCCAGCAGCCAAGAAGCCCGAAACCCTTCCTACGAGCAGTACTTC
few	TRBV6-6	NA	TRBJ1-1	CASGAGEAFF	TGTGCCAGCGGCGCAGGTGAAGCTTTCTTT
NA	TRBV29-1	TRBD1	TRBJ2-7	CSVVGRLSVGTGGIYEQYF	TGCAGCGTTGTGGGTCGTTTGAGTGTAGGGACAGGGGGAATCTACGAGCAGTACTTC
NA	TRBV5-4	NA	TRBJ2-7	CASSPPGLTRGEQYF	TGTGCCAGCAGCCCACCGGGACTCACCCGGGGGGAGCAGTACTTC
NA	TRBV27	TRBD1	TRBJ1-5	CASSPGTGGLPNQPQHF	TGTGCCAGCAGTCCCGGGACAGGGGGCCTCCCTAATCAGCCCCAGCATTTT
NA	TRBV6-5	NA	TRBJ1-4	CASSLIGRSNEKLFF	TGTGCCAGCAGTTTGATCGGACGGAGTAATGAAAAACTGTTTTTT
NA	TRBV27	NA	TRBJ1-1	CASSFGGNTEAFF	TGTGCCAGCAGTTTTGGCGGGAACACTGAAGCTTTCTTT
NA	TRBV19	NA	TRBJ2-1	CASQDWKLGNEQFF	TGTGCCAGTCAGGACTGGAAGCTGGGGAACGAGCAGTTCTTC
NA	TRBV7-6	NA	TRBJ2-7	CASSSGGRYYEQYF	TGTGCCAGCAGCTCGGGGGGCAGGTACTACGAGCAGTACTTC
NA	TRBV23-1	NA	TRBJ2-7	CASRRRGEQYF	TGCGCCAGCAGGCGCAGGGGAGAGCAGTACTTC
NA	TRBV7-9	TRBD1	TRBJ1-3	CASSFFSPRDSLRNTIYF	TGTGCCAGCAGTTTTTTCTCCCCCCGGGACAGTTTACGAAACACCATATATTTT
NA	TRBV18	NA	TRBJ2-1	CASSPGTTSSYNEQFF	TGTGCCAGCTCACCCGGGACAACGAGCTCCTACAATGAGCAGTTCTTC
NA	TRBV27	NA	TRBJ2-1	CASSLTPDRENEQFF	TGTGCCAGCAGCTTGACCCCCGATCGGGAGAATGAGCAGTTCTTC
NA	TRBV2	NA	TRBJ2-3	CASSGVGGTDTQYF	TGTGCCAGCAGTGGCGTAGGGGGCACAGATACGCAGTATTTT
NA	TRBV6-1	NA	TRBJ1-5	CASSEGPYRETSNQPQHF	TGTGCCAGCAGTGAAGGCCCCTACAGGGAGACTAGCAATCAGCCCCAGCATTTT
NA	TRBV6-1	NA	TRBJ1-5	CASGWYGGRQPQHF	TGTGCCAGCGGATGGTATGGGGGCCGGCAGCCCCAGCATTTT
NA	TRBV7-6	NA	TRBJ2-2	CASSPNAKYQRDTGELFF	TGTGCCAGCAGCCCAAACGCAAAGTACCAAAGGGACACCGGGGAGCTGTTTTTT
NA	TRBV6-1	NA	TRBJ1-5	CASSPRESNQPQHF	TGTGCCAGCAGTCCAAGGGAGAGCAATCAGCCCCAGCATTTT